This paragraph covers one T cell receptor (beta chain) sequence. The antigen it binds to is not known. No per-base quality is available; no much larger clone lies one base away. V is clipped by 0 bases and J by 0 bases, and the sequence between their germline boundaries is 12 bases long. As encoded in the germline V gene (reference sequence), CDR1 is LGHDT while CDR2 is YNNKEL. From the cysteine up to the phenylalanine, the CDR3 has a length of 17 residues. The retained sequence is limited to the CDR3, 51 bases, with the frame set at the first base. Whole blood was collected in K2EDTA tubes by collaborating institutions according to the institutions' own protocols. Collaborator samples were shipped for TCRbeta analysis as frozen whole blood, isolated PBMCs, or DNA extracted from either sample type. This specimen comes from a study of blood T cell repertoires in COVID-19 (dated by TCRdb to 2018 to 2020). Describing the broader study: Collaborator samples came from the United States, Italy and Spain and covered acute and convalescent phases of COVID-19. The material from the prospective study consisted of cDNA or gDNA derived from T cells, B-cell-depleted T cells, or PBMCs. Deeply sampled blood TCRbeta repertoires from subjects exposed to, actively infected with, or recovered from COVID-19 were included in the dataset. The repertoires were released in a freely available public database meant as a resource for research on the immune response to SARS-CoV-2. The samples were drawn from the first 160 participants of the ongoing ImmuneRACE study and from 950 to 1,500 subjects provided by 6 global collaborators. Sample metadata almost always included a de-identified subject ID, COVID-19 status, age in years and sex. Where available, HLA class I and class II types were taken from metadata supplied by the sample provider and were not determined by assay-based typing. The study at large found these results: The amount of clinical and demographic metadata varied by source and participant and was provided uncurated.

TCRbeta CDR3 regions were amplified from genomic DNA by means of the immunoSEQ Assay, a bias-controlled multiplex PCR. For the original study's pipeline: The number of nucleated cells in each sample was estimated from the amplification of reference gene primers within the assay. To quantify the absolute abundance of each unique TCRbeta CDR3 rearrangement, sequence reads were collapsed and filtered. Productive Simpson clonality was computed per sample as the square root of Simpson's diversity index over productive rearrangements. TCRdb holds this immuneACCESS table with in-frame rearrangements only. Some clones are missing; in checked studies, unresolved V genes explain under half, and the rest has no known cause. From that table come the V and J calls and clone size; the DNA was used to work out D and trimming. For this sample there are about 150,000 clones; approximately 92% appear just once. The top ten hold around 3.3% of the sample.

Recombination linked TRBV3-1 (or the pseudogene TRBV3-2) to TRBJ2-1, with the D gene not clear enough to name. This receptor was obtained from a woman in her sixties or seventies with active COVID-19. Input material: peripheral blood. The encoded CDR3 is CASSQDKSFYSYNEQFF. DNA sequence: TGTGCCAGCAGCCAAGATAAGTCTTTCTACTCCTACAATGAGCAGTTCTTC.